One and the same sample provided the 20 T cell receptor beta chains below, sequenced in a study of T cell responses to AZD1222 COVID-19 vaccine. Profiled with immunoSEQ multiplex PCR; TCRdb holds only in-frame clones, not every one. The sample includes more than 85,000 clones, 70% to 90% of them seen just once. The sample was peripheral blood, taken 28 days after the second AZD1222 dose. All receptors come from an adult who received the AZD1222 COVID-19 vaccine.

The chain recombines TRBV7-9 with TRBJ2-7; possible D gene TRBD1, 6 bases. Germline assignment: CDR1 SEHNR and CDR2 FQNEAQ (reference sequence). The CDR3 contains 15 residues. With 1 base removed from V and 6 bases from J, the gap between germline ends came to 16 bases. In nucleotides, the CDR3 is TGTGCCAGCAGCTTAGACTTACAGGGTTTTGGCGAGCAGTACTTC. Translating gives CASSLDLQGFGEQYF.

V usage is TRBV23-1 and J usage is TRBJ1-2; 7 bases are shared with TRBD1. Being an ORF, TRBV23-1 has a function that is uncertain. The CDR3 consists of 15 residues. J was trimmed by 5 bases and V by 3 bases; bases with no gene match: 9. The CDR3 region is CASSHFAGQDYGYTF. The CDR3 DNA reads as TGCGCCAGCAGTCATTTTGCCGGACAGGATTATGGCTACACCTTC.

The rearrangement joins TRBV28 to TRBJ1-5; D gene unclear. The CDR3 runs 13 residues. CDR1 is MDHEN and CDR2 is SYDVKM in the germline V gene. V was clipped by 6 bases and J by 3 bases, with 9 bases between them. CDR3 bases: TGTGCCAGCAGAGGCCGAAACAATCAGCCCCAGCATTTT. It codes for CASRGRNNQPQHF.

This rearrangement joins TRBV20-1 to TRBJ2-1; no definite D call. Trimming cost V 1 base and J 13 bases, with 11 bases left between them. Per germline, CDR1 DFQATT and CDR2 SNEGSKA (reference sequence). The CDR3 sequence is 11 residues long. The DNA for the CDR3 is TGCAGTGCTAGAGGAGACCCCAGTCAGTTCTTC. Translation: CSARGDPSQFF.

CDR3 sequence reads: CSARETHEQYF. The CDR3 coding sequence is TGCAGTGCTAGAGAGACTCACGAGCAGTACTTC. The chain is built from TRBV20-1 and TRBJ2-7; D ambiguous. Deletions cut 0 bases from V and 5 bases from J, with 5 bases between. CDR3 length: 11 residues. CDR1 and CDR2 (germline): DFQATT, SNEGSKA (reference sequence).

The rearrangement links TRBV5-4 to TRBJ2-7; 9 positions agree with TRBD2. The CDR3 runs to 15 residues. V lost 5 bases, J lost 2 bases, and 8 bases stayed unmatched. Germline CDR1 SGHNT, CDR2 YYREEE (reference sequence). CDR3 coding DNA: TGTGCCAGCAGGGGTCGTAGCGGGGGCACCTACGAGCAGTACTTC. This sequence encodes CASRGRSGGTYEQYF. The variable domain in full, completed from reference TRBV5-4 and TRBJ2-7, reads ETGVTQSPTHLIKTRGQQVTLRCSSQSGHNTVSWYQQALGQGPQFIFQYYREEENGRGNFPPRFSGLQFPNYSSELNVNALELDDSALYLCASRGRSGGTYEQYFGPGTRLTVT.

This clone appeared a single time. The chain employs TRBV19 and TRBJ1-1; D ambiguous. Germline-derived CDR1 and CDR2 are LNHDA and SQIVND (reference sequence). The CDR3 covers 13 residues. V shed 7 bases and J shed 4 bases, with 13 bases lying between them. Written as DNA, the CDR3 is TGTGCCAGTACCTTAGAACTAGGCACTGAAGCTTTCTTT. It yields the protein CASTLELGTEAFF.

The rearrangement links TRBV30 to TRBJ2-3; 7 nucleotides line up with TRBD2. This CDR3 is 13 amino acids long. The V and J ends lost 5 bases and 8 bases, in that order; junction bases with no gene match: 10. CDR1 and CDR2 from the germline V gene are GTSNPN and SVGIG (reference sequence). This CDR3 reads CAWLSSGASTQYF. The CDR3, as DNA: TGTGCCTGGTTGTCTAGCGGTGCGAGTACGCAGTATTTT.

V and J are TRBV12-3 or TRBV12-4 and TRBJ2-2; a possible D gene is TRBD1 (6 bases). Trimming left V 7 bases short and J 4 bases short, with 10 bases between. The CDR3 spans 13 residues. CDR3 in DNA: TGTGCCAGCAACAGGGATAGCACCGGGGAGCTGTTTTTT. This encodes CASNRDSTGELFF.

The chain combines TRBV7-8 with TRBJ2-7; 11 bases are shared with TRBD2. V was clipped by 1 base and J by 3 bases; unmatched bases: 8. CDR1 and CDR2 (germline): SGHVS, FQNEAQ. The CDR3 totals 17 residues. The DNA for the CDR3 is TGTGCCAGCAGCTTAGATATAGCGGGGGGGCTCCACTACGAGCAGTACTTC. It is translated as CASSLDIAGGLHYEQYF.

The CDR3, as DNA: TGTGCCAGCAGCCTCAGCACAAACTATGGCTACACCTTC. This encodes CASSLSTNYGYTF. The V call is TRBV3-1 (or the pseudogene TRBV3-2), the J call TRBJ1-2, with unresolved D. The CDR3 length is 13 residues. Germline values: CDR1 LGHDT, CDR2 YNNKEL (reference sequence). V was cut by 4 bases and J by 2 bases, with 8 bases left in between.

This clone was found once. The CDR3 DNA reads as TGTGCCAGCTCACCACAGGCAGGGACCCAAGAGACCCAGTACTTC. It yields the protein CASSPQAGTQETQYF. V gene TRBV18 combines with J gene TRBJ2-5; tentatively, D is TRBD1 or TRBD2 (5 bases each). CDR3 length equals 15 residues. Germline V lookup: CDR1 KGHSH, CDR2 LQKENI. The V gene lost 1 base and the J gene lost 1 base, with 10 bases spanning the gap. The full variable domain, in which reference TRBV18 and TRBJ2-5 provide the parts outside the CDR3, is NAGVMQNPRHLVRRRGQEARLRCSPMKGHSHVYWYRQLPEEGLKFMVYLQKENIIDESGMPKERFSAEFPKEGPSILRIQQVVRGDSAAYFCASSPQAGTQETQYFGPGTRLLVL.

As DNA, the CDR3 is TGTGCCAGCAGCTCCTCAGGCGTAGAGACCCAGTACTTC. Protein product: CASSSSGVETQYF. The chain is built from TRBV11-3 and TRBJ2-5; no clear D. This CDR3 has 13 residues. Between the trimmed V and J ends, which lost 4 bases and 4 bases, there was a span of 10 bases. Germline assignment: CDR1 SGHNT and CDR2 YENEEA.

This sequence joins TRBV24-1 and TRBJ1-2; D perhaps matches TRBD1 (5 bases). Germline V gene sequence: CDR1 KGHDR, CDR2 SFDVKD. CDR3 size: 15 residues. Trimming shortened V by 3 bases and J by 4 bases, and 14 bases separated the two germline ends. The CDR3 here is CATSDGYGGSYGYTF. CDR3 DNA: TGTGCCACCAGTGATGGTTATGGGGGGAGCTATGGCTACACCTTC.

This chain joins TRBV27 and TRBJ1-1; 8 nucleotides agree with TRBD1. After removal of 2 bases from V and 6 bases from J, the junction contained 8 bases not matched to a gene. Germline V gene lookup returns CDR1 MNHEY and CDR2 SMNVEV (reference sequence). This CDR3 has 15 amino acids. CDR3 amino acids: CASSLRRTGLAEAFF. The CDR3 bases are TGTGCCAGCAGTTTACGCCGGACAGGGTTAGCTGAAGCTTTCTTT.

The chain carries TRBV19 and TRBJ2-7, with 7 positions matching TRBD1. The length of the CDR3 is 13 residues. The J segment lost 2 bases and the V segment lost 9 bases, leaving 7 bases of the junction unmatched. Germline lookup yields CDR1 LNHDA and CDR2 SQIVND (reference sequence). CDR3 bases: TGTGCCAGGACCGGGACAGCAGCCTACGAGCAGTACTTC. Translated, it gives CARTGTAAYEQYF.

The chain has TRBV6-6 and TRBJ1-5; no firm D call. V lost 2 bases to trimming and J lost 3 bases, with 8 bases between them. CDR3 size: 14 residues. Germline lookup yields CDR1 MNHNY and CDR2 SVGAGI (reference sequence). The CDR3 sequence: CASSYDESNQPQHF. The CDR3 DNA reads TGTGCCAGCAGTTACGACGAATCCAATCAGCCCCAGCATTTT.

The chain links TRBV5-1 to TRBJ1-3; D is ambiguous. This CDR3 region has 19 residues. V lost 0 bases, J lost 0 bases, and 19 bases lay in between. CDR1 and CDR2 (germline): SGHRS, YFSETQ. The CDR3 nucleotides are TGCGCCAGCAGCTTGGGGCCTTCAGGAACCCAATTCTCTGGAAACACCATATATTTT. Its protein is CASSLGPSGTQFSGNTIYF. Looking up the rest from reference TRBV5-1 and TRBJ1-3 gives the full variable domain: KAGVTQTPRYLIKTRGQQVTLSCSPISGHRSVSWYQQTPGQGLQFLFEYFSETQRNKGNFPGRFSGRQFSNSRSEMNVSTLELGDSALYLCASSLGPSGTQFSGNTIYFGEGSWLTVV.

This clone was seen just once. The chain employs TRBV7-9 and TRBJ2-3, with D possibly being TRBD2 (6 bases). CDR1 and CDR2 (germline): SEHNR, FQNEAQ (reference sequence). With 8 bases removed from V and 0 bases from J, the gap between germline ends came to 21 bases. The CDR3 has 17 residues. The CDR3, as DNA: TGTGCCAGCGGACTGGACTTGGGGGGTCCTAGCACAGATACGCAGTATTTT. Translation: CASGLDLGGPSTDTQYF.

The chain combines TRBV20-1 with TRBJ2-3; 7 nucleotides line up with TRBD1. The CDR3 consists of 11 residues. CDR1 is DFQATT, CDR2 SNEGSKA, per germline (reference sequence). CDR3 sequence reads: CSTGETDTQYF. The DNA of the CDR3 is TGCAGCACAGGGGAGACAGATACGCAGTATTTT.